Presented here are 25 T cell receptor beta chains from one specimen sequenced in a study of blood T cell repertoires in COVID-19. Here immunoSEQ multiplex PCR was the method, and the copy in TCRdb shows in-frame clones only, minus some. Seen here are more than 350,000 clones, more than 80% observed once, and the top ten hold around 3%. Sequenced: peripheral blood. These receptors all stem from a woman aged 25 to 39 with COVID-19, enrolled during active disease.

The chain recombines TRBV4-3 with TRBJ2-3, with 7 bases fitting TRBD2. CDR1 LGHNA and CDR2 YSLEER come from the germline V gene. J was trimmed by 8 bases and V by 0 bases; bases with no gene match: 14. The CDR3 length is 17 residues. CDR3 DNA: TGCGCCAGCAGCCAAGATGGAGACAAGGGAGGGCTGGGTACGCAGTATTTT. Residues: CASSQDGDKGGLGTQYF.

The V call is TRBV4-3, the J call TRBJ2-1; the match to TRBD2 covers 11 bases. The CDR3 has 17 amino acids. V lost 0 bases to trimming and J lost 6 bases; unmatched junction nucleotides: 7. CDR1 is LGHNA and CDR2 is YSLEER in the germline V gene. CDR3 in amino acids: CASSQEGSGRAFNEQFF. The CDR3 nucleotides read TGCGCCAGCAGCCAAGAGGGTAGCGGGAGGGCCTTCAATGAGCAGTTCTTC.

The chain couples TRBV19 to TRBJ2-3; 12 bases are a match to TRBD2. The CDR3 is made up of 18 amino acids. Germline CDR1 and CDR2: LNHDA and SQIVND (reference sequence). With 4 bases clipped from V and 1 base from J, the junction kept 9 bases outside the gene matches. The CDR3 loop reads CASSTRLAGVYGTDTQYF. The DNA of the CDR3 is TGTGCCAGTAGTACCCGACTAGCGGGAGTTTATGGCACAGATACGCAGTATTTT. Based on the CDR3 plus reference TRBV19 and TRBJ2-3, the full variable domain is DGGITQSPKYLFRKEGQNVTLSCEQNLNHDAMYWYRQDPGQGLRLIYYSQIVNDFQKGDIAEGYSVSREKKESFPLTVTSAQKNPTAFYLCASSTRLAGVYGTDTQYFGPGTRLTVL.

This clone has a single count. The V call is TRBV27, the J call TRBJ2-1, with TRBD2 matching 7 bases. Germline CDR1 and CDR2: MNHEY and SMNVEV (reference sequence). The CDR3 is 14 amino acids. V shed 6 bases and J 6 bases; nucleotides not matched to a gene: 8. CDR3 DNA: TGTGCCAGCAGCTGGGGAGGGTCTCGCAATGAGCAGTTCTTC. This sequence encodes CASSWGGSRNEQFF.

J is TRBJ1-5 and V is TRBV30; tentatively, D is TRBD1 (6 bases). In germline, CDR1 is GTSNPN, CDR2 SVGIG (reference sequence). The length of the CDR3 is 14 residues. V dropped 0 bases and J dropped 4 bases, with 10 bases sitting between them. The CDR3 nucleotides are TGTGCCTGGAGTGTAGGGGGGGCGAATCAGCCCCAGCATTTT. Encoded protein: CAWSVGGANQPQHF. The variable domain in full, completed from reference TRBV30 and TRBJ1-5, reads SQTIHQWPATLVQPVGSPLSLECTVEGTSNPNLYWYRQAAGRGLQLLFYSVGIGQISSEVPQNLSASRPQDRQFILSSKKLLLSDSGFYLCAWSVGGANQPQHFGDGTRLSIL.

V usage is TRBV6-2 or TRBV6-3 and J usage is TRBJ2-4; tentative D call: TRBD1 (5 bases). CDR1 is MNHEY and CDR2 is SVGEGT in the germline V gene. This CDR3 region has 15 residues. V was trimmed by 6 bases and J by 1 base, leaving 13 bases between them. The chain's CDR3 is CASSWGRVAKNIQYF. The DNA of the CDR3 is TGTGCCAGCAGCTGGGGCAGGGTGGCCAAAAACATTCAGTACTTC.

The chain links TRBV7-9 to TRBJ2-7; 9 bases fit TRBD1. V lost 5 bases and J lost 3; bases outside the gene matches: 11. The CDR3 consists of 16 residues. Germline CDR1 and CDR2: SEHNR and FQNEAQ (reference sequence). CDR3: CASSPQGTGFNYEQYF. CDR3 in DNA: TGTGCCAGCAGCCCCCAGGGGACAGGGTTTAACTACGAGCAGTACTTC.

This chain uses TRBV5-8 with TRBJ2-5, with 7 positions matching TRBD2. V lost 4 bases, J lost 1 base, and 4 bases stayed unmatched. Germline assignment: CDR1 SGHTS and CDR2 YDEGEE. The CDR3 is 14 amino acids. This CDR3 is CASSLLAAQETQYF. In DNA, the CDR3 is TGTGCCAGCAGCCTCCTAGCGGCCCAAGAGACCCAGTACTTC.

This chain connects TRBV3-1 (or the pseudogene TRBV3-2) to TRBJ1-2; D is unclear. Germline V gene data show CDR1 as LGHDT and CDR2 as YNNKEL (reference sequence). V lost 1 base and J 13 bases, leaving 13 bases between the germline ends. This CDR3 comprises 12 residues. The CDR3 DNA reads TGTGCCAGCAGCCAAGGTCCAGAAGTCGTCACCTTC. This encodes CASSQGPEVVTF.

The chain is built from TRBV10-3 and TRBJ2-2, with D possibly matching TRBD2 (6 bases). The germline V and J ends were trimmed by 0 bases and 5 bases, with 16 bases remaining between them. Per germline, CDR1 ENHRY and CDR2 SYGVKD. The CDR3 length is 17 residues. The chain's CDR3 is CAISESQAEGTTGELFF. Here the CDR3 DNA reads TGTGCCATCAGTGAGTCCCAGGCAGAAGGGACTACCGGGGAGCTGTTTTTT.

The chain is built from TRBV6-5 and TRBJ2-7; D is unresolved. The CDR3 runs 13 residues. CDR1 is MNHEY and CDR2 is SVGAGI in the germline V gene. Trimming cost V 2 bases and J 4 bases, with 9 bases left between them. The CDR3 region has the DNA TGTGCCAGCAGTTACGGTCCGCTATACGAGCAGTACTTC. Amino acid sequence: CASSYGPLYEQYF.

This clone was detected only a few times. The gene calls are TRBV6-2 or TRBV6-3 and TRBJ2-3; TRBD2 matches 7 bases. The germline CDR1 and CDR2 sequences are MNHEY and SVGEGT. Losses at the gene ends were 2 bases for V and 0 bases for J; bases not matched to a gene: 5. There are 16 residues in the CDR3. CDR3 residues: CASSYIGRESTDTQYF. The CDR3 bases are TGTGCCAGCAGTTACATCGGGCGGGAGAGCACAGATACGCAGTATTTT.

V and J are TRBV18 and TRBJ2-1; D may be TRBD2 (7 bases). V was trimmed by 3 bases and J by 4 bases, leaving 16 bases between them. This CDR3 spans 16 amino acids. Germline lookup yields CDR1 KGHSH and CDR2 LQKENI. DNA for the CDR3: TGTGCCAGCTCACCCGGGGGCGGGGGCTTTTACAATGAGCAGTTCTTC. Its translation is CASSPGGGGFYNEQFF. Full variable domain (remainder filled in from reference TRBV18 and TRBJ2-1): NAGVMQNPRHLVRRRGQEARLRCSPMKGHSHVYWYRQLPEEGLKFMVYLQKENIIDESGMPKERFSAEFPKEGPSILRIQQVVRGDSAAYFCASSPGGGGFYNEQFFGPGTRLTVL.

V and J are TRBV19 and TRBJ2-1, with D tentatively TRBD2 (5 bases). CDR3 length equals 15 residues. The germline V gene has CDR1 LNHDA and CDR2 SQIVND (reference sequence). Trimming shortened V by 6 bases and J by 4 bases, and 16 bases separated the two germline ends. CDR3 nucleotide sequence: TGTGCCAGTAGGGTAGCCGGAGGACGATACAATGAGCAGTTCTTC. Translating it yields CASRVAGGRYNEQFF. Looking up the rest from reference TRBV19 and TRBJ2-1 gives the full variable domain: DGGITQSPKYLFRKEGQNVTLSCEQNLNHDAMYWYRQDPGQGLRLIYYSQIVNDFQKGDIAEGYSVSREKKESFPLTVTSAQKNPTAFYLCASRVAGGRYNEQFFGPGTRLTVL.

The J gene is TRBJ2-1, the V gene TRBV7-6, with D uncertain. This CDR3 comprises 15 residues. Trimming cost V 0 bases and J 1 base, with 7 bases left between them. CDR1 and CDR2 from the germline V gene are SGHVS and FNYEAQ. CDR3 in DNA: TGTGCCAGCAGCTTAGCGCACTCATCCTACAATGAGCAGTTCTTC. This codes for CASSLAHSSYNEQFF. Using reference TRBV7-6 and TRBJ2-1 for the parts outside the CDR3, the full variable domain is GAGVSQSPRYKVTKRGQDVALRCDPISGHVSLYWYRQALGQGPEFLTYFNYEAQQDKSGLPNDRFSAERPEGSISTLTIQRTEQRDSAMYRCASSLAHSSYNEQFFGPGTRLTVL.

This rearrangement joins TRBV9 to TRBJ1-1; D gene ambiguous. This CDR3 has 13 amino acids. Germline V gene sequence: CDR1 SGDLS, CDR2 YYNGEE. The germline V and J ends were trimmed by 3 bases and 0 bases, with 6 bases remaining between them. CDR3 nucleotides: TGTGCCAGCAGCGCAGGCCTGAACACTGAAGCTTTCTTT. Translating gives CASSAGLNTEAFF.

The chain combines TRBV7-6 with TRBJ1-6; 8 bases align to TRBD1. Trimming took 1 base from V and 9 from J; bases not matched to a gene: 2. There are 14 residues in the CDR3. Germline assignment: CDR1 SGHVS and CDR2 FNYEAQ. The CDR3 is CASSLEDRGSPLHF. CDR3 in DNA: TGTGCCAGCAGCTTAGAAGACAGGGGTTCACCCCTCCACTTT.

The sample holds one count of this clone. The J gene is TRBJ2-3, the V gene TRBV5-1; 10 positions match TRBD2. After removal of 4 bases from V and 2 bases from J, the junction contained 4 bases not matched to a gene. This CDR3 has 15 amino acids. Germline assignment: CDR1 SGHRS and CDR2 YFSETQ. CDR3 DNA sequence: TGCGCCAGCAGCCGAGGGACTAGCGACACAGATACGCAGTATTTT. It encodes CASSRGTSDTDTQYF.

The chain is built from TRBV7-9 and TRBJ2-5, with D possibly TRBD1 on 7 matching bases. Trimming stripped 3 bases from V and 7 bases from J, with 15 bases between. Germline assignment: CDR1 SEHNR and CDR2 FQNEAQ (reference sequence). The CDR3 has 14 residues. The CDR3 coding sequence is TGTGCCAGCAGCTTTCCCAGGGGGGAGGTGACCCAGTACTTC. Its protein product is CASSFPRGEVTQYF.

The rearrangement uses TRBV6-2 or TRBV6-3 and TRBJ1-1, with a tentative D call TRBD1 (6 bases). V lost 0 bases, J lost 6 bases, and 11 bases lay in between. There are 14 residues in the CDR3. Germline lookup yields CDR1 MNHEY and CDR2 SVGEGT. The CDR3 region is CASSYSGRGAEAFF. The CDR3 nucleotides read TGTGCCAGCAGTTACTCGGGCAGGGGAGCTGAAGCTTTCTTT.

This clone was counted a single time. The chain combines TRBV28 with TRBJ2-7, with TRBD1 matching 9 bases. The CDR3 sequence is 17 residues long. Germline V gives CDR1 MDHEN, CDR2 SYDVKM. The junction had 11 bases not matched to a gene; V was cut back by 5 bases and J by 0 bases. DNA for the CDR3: TGTGCCAGCAGTGTCAACCTCCGGGACAGGGACTCCTACGAGCAGTACTTC. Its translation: CASSVNLRDRDSYEQYF.

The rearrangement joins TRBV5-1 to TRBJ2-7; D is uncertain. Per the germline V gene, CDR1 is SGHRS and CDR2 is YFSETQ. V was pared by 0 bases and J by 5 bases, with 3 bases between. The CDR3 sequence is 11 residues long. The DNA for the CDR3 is TGCGCCAGCAGCTTGGGTAACGAGCAGTACTTC. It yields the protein CASSLGNEQYF.

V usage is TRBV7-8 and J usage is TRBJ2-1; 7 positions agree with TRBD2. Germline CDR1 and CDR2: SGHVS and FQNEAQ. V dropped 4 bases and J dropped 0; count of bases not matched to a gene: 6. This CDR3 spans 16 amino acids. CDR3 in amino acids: CASSSRAGSSYNEQFF. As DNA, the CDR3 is TGTGCCAGCAGCTCGAGAGCGGGGAGCTCCTACAATGAGCAGTTCTTC.

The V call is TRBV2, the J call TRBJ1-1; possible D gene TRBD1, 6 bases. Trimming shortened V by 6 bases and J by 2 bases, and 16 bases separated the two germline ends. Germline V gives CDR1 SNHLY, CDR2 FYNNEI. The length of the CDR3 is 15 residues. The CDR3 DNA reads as TGTGCCAGCAGCATCCAGGGACACTCTAACACTGAAGCTTTCTTT. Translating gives CASSIQGHSNTEAFF.

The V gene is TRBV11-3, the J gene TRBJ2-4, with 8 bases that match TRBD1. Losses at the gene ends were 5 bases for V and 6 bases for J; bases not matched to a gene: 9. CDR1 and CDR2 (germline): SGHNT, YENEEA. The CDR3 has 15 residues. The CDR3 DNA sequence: TGTGCCAGCAGCAGGCGGCAGGGGGCCGCAAACATTCAGTACTTC. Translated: CASSRRQGAANIQYF.